The rows below give T cell receptor beta chains drawn from one sample of a study of CD8+CD57+ T cells in acquired aplastic anemia. Via MiXCR, TCRdb re-called the reads, giving one row per CDR3 protein. The table has 100,000 to 150,000 distinct CDR3 sequences, roughly 50% seen once. The sequenced material came from sorted CD4+, CD8+, or CD8+CD57+ T cells (not recorded which) from PBMCs. These receptors all come from a human donor in good health, serving as a control. Each CDR3 is given with its conserved first and last residue. The D gene is left open where the match is weak.

>TRBJ2-1|TRBV2|.
CASRMTGIEQFF
>TRBJ2-3|TRBV4-3|.
CASSQDQRVGTDTQYF
>TRBJ2-7|TRBV19|.
CASSIDPGWEQYF
>TRBJ2-1|TRBV10-3|TRBD2
CAISKLAGGLGEQFF
>TRBJ1-1|TRBV19|.
CATLAGLNTEAFF
>TRBJ2-3|TRBV5-1|.
CASSLELSGGTSTDTQYF
>TRBJ2-1|TRBV15|.
CATSRDRGAGSYNEQFF
>TRBJ1-2|TRBV2|.
CASSEIDTNYGYTF
>TRBJ2-3|TRBV2|TRBD2
CASRVSGGAGTDTQYF
>TRBJ1-1|TRBV29-1|.
CSVSREFNTEAFF
>TRBJ1-2|TRBV19|.
CASSSLRTYGYTF
>TRBJ1-3|TRBV25-1|.
CASSEERTGNTIYF
>TRBJ1-2|TRBV2|TRBD1
CASSVRTGGGYAF
>TRBJ2-1|TRBV19|TRBD1
CASSIDSPGQGGHEQFF
>TRBJ2-7|TRBV20-1|TRBD2
CSFHSGGGYEQYF
>TRBJ1-4|TRBV29-1|.
CSVRLTATNEKLFF
>TRBJ2-7|TRBV2|TRBD2
CASTLAGGQGYF
>TRBJ2-5|TRBV7-2|.
CASSFGGEEIQYF
>TRBJ1-6|TRBV15|.
CATSREGPTLHF
>TRBJ2-7|TRBV9|TRBD1
CASSVDVQGAYEQYF
>TRBJ1-6|TRBV25-1|.
CASESYRAENSPLHF
>TRBJ2-3|TRBV9|TRBD1
CASSVEGDRVSDTQYF
>TRBJ2-3|TRBV7-2|.
CASSPRTTDTQYF
>TRBJ1-6|TRBV18|.
CASSPGGIGNSPLHF
>TRBJ2-3|TRBV20-1|TRBD2
CSARDKRGGPDTQYF
>TRBJ2-1|TRBV5-1|TRBD1
CASSLGQGAREQFF
>TRBJ2-7|TRBV5-1|TRBD2
CASSRTSGNYEQYF
>TRBJ2-7|TRBV4-2|.
CASSLPTFLQGPHEQYF
>TRBJ2-3|TRBV19|.
CASSMSRGVTDTQYF
>TRBJ2-6|TRBV24-1|.
CATSAGANVLTF
>TRBJ2-7|TRBV29-1|.
CSVDGAGTYEQYF
>TRBJ1-1|TRBV29-1|TRBD1
CSVQGGQRVLLMNTEAFF
>TRBJ2-7|TRBV12-3/TRBV12-4|TRBD1
CASSLTGQASPYEQYF
>TRBJ2-7|TRBV20-1|TRBD2
CSARLAGYEQYF
>TRBJ2-5|TRBV11-3|.
CASSFRGLDQETQYF
>TRBJ2-5|TRBV12-3/TRBV12-4|.
CASSLDATSQETQYF
>TRBJ2-7|TRBV5-1|.
CASSSVSGDYEQYF
>TRBJ1-2|TRBV12-3/TRBV12-4|TRBD1
CASSLVQGARNYGYTF
>TRBJ1-4|TRBV14|.
CASSRAHNEKLFF
>TRBJ2-5|TRBV24-1|TRBD1
CATSRGQEETQYF
>TRBJ1-3|TRBV15|.
CATSKAGLGNTIYF
>TRBJ1-5|TRBV15|.
CATSRDGPDQPQHF
>TRBJ2-7|TRBV9|.
CASSAGYEQYF
>TRBJ2-3|TRBV11-2|TRBD1
CASSLQGVVRDTQYF
>TRBJ2-7|TRBV20-1|TRBD2
CSAGTSGGAIGYEQYF
>TRBJ2-1|TRBV10-1|TRBD1
CTSSEGQGVNNEQFF
>TRBJ2-5|TRBV7-7|TRBD2
CASSSGTSGGVEETQYF
>TRBJ1-1|TRBV6-1|.
CASSFLLAGNTEAFF
>TRBJ2-3|TRBV12-3/TRBV12-4|TRBD2
CASAKKERGVRGGTDTQYF
>TRBJ2-7|TRBV10-3|TRBD2
CAGGAYEQYF
>TRBJ1-2|TRBV10-3|.
CAISESNSYRVGYGYTF